This note documents a single TCR beta chain sequence. The data originate from a study of T cell changes during pregnancy in multiple sclerosis. Generated by immunoSEQ multiplex PCR, the TCRdb table keeps only in-frame clones and is missing some. The profile shows fewer than 20,000 clones, more than 75% of them singletons. The CDR3 is 13 residues long. Per germline, CDR1 GTSNPN and CDR2 SVGIG (reference sequence). V was pared by 1 base and J by 5 bases, with 10 bases between. The starting material was CD8+ T cells from peripheral blood mononuclear cells, obtained after pregnancy. This clonotype originated in a female donor with multiple sclerosis, enrolled in a pregnancy study. The chain links TRBV30 to TRBJ2-3, with D unclear. The CDR3 sequence is CAWSGLERDTQYF. The CDR3 nucleotides read TGTGCCTGGAGTGGTTTGGAGAGAGATACGCAGTATTTT.